This T cell receptor (beta chain) originates from a study of a mutant IDH1 vaccine in newly diagnosed glioma. The wider study: Treated patients showed a male proportion of approximately 62%, a female proportion of approximately 40%, and a mean age of approximately 40 years. The study's findings and limits: Pseudoprogression apparently tracked independently of changes in top peripheral T cell clonotypes.

Comments on this clone: The antigen remains unidentified.

Stated time point: baseline, week 1 (first vaccination visit). Treatment indicated: pre-vaccination baseline after standard-of-care therapy. The CDR3 covers 15 residues. V lost 3 bases, J lost 1 base, and 12 bases lay in between. The germline gives CDR1 SNHLY, CDR2 FYNNEI. The method was immunoSEQ multiplex PCR; TCRdb's version includes in-frame clones alone and lacks a portion of them. The sample contains fewer than 45,000 clones, 60% to 80% of which appear only once. This TCR was sampled from a man aged 35 to 55 with glioma. Some clones in this sample may be carry-over from other donors' samples. This sample comprised PBMCs, obtained from a glioma patient treated with radiotherapy, temozolomide or both. The chain joins TRBV2 to TRBJ2-5, with D possibly being TRBD1 (6 bases). CDR3 nucleotides: TGTGCCAGCAGTGATGATAGGGACATCCAAGAGACCCAGTACTTC. Its protein product is CASSDDRDIQETQYF.